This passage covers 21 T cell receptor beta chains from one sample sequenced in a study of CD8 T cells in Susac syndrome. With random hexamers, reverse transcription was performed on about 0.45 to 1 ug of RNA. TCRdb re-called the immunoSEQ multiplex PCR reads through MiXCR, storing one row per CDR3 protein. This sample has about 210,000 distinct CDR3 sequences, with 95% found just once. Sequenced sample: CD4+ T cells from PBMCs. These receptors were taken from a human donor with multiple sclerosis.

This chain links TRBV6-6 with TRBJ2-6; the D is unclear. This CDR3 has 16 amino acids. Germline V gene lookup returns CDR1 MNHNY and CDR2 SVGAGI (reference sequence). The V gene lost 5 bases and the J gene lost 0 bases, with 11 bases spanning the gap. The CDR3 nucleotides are TGTGCCAGCAGTAGAGCAAGTGTCTCTGGGGCCAACGTCCTGACTTTC. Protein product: CASSRASVSGANVLTF.

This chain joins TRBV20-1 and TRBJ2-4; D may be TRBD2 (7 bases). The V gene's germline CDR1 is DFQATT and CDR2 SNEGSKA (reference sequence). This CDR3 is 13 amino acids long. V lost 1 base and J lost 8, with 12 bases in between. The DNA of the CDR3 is TGCAGTGCTAGAGCTACAGGGAGGGACATTCAGTACTTC. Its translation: CSARATGRDIQYF.

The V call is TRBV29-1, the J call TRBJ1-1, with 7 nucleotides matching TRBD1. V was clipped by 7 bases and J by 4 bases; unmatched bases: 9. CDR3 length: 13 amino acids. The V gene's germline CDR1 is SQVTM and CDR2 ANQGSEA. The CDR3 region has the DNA TGCAGCGCTACCACAGGGGCTCGCACTGAAGCTTTCTTT. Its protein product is CSATTGARTEAFF.

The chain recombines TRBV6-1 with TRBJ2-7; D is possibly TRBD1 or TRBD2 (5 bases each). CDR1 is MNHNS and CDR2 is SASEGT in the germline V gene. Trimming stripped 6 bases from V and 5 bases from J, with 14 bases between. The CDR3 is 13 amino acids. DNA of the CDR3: TGTGCCAGCAGGCGACGGGACCACGACGAGCAGTACTTC. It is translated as CASRRRDHDEQYF.

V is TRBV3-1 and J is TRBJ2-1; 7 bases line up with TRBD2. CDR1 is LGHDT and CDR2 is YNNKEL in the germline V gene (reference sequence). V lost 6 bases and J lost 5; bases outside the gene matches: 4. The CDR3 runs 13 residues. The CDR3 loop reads CASRKSGNNEQFF. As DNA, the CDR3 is TGTGCCAGCAGAAAGAGCGGGAACAATGAGCAGTTCTTC.

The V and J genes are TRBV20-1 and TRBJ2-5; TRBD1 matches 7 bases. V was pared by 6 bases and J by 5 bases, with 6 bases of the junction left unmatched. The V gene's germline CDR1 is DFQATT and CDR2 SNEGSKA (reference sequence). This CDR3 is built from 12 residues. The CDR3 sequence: CSAGGVGETQYF. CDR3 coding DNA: TGCAGTGCAGGGGGCGTTGGGGAGACCCAGTACTTC.

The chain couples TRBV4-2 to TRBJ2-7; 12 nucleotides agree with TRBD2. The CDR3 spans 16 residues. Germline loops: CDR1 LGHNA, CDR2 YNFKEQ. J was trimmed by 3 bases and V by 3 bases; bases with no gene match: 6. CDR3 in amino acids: CASSQGLAGGLYEQYF. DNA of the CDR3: TGTGCCAGCAGCCAGGGGCTAGCGGGGGGGCTCTACGAGCAGTACTTC.

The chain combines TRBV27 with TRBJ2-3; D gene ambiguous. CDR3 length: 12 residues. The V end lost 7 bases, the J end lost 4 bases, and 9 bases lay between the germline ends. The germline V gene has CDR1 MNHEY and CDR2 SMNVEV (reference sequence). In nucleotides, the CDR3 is TGTGCCAGCATGGTCCGGGCAGATACGCAGTATTTT. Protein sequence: CASMVRADTQYF.

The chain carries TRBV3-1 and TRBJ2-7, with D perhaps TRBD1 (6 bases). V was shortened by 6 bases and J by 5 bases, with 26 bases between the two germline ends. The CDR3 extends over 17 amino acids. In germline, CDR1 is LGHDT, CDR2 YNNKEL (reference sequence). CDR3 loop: CASSHLPPGHGSHEQYF. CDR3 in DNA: TGTGCCAGCAGTCATCTACCCCCGGGACACGGTTCTCACGAGCAGTACTTC.

In DNA form, the CDR3 reads TGTGCCAGCAGACGGGACAGGGTTACGTCCGGGGAGCTGTTTTTT. Translation: CASRRDRVTSGELFF. The rearrangement joins TRBV27 to TRBJ2-2; 9 positions agree with TRBD1. The CDR3 consists of 15 residues. CDR1 and CDR2 from the germline V gene are MNHEY and SMNVEV (reference sequence). V shed 6 bases and J 6 bases; nucleotides not matched to a gene: 8.

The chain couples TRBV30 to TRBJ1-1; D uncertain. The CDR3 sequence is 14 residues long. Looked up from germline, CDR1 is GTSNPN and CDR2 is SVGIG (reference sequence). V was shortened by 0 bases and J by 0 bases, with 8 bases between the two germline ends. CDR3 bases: TGTGCCTGGAGTGTAGACACGATGAACACTGAAGCTTTCTTT. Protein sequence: CAWSVDTMNTEAFF.

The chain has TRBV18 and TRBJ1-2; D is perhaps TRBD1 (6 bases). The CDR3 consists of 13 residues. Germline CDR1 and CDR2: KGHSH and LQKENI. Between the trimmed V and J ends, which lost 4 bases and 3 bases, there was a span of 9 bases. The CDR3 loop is CASSRDKDYGYTF. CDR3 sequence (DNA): TGTGCCAGCTCACGGGACAAAGACTATGGCTACACCTTC.

CDR3 in DNA: TGTGCCAGCAGCCGGCTCAAAACAGGGAACACTGAAGCTTTCTTT. This sequence encodes CASSRLKTGNTEAFF. The chain couples TRBV6-1 to TRBJ1-1; the D gene is possibly TRBD1 (5 bases). Germline CDR1 and CDR2: MNHNS and SASEGT. The V and J ends lost 6 bases and 1 base respectively, with 15 bases between them. The CDR3 covers 15 residues.

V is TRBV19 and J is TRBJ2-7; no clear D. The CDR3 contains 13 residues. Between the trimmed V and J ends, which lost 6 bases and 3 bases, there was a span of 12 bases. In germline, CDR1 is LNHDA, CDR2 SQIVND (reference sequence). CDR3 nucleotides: TGTGCCAGTAGCGTTGATGGGATCTACGAGCAGTACTTC. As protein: CASSVDGIYEQYF.

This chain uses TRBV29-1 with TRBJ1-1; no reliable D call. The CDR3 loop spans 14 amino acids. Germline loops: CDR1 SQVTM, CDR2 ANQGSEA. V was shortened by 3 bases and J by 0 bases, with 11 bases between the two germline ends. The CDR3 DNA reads TGCAGCGTTGATCCTCTTGGGGTGAACACTGAAGCTTTCTTT. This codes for CSVDPLGVNTEAFF.

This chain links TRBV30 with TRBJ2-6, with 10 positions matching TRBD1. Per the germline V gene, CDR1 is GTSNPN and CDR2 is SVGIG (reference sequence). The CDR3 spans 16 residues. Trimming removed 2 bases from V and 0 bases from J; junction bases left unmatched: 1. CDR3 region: CAWSWTGGSGANVLTF. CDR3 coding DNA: TGTGCCTGGAGTTGGACAGGGGGCTCTGGGGCCAACGTCCTGACTTTC.

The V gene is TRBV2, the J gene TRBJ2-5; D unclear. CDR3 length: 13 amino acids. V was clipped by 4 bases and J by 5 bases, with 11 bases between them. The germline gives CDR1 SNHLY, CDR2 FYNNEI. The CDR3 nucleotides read TGTGCCAGCAGTGCACAGTGGCGGGAGACCCAGTACTTC. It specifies CASSAQWRETQYF.

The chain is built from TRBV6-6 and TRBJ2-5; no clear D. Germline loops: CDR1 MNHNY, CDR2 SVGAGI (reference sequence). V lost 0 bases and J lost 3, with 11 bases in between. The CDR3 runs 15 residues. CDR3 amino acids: CASSYSIGGKETQYF. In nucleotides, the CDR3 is TGTGCCAGCAGTTACTCGATAGGTGGAAAAGAGACCCAGTACTTC.

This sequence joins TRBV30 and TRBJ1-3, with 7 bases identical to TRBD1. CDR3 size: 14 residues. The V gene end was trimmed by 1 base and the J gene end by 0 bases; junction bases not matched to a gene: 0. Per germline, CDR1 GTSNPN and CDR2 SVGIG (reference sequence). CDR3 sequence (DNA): TGTGCCTGGAGTGCAGGGGGCTCTGGAAACACCATATATTTT. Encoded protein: CAWSAGGSGNTIYF.

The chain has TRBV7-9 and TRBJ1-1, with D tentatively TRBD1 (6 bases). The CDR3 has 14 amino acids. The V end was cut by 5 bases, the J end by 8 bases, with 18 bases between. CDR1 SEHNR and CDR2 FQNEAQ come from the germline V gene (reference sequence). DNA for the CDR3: TGTGCCAGCAGCGTCGGTGCGGTGGGGGCAGAAGCTTTCTTT. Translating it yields CASSVGAVGAEAFF.

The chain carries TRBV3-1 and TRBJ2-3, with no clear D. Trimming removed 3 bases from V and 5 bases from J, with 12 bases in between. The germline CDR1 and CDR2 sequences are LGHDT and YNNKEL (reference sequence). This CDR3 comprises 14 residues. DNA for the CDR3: TGTGCCAGCAGCCAGCTGGTCCTGGGAGATACGCAGTATTTT. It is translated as CASSQLVLGDTQYF.